The entry that follows covers one T cell receptor (beta chain) sequence. The antigen remains undetermined. The assay was immunoSEQ multiplex PCR, and TCRdb's table has in-frame clones only and misses some. The sample has about 83,000 clones, roughly 83% seen once. This specimen belongs to a study of OX40 agonist ivuxolimab in advanced cancers. The CDR3 is made up of 17 amino acids. Germline lookup yields CDR1 SNHLY and CDR2 FYNNEI. The V end was cut by 5 bases, the J end by 0 bases, with 14 bases between. Regarding the study as a whole: Certain nonresponders additionally had low normalized T-cell clonal expansion. The mean number of expanded clones was higher in CD8+ T cells than in CD4+.

The material sequenced was CD4+ or CD8+ T cells sorted from blood, taken in a trial of the OX40 agonist ivuxolimab. The clonotype originates from an adult with an advanced solid tumor such as melanoma, head and neck, liver or kidney cancer. The chain recombines TRBV2 with TRBJ2-6; tentative D call: TRBD2 (7 bases). CDR3 bases: TGTGCCAGCAGTCCACAGGGAGGGGGCTCTGGGGCCAACGTCCTGACTTTC. It specifies CASSPQGGGSGANVLTF.